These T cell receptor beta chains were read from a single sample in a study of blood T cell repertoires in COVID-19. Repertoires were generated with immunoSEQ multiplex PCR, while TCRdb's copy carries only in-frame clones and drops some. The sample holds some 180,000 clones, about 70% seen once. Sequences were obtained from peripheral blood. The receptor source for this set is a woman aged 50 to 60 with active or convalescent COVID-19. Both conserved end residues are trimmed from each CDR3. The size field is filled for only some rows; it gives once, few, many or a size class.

AWSGSSNEKLF TRBV30 NA
ACRSGGNQPQH TRBV30 NA
ATSRDRRTAEAF TRBV15 NA
ASTRGGSSYNEQF TRBV11-2 NA
ASSIDRGVSGANVLT TRBV7-2 NA
ASSQFNTDTQY TRBV27 NA
ASRGTGGAGYT TRBV7-8 few
ASNPTGGAQETQY TRBV19 NA
AWSALSVDQPQH TRBV30 NA
ASSQGATSGAGELF TRBV3-1/TRBV3-2 NA
ASSQTSGGDYEQY TRBV11-2 NA
ASTYTRESYNEQF TRBV7-2 NA
ASSSGTGEGYT TRBV5-1 NA
ASSQAPGSNYGYT TRBV4-3 many
ASSSDRGRTEAF TRBV7-2 NA
ASSPPGQGGNTEAF TRBV18 NA
ASSLSPGSFWTQY TRBV7-3 NA
ASNDRMNTEAF TRBV7-8 once
AISVANEQF TRBV10-3 NA
ASRSPGLEQY TRBV28 NA
ASMDRQGNTEAF TRBV19 few
ARSPNPQGGYT TRBV5-3 NA
ASSPGHAGKETQY TRBV19 NA
ASSLGSPLGVNTEAF TRBV5-5 NA
ASRGGLSSYEQY TRBV2 NA
ASTSGGTEAF TRBV6-5 NA
ASSLYGVDTGELF TRBV28 NA
SAGGGEKLF TRBV20-1 NA
ASSYPGQGYGYT TRBV6-6 once
ASSQDRGRVDYGYT TRBV6-6 NA
ASSQEGQAPYEQY TRBV4-3 once
ASSFPSGRKNNEQF TRBV7-2 NA
SARGGTEAF TRBV20-1 NA
ATTSGGFSYNEQF TRBV4-1 NA
ASSLLAGYSYEQY TRBV28 few
ASNIAAGGGNGYT TRBV7-2 NA
ASKRDRSNTEAF TRBV6-5 NA
ASSWDYGGLLSTYEQY TRBV6-2/TRBV6-3 NA
ASSPRRPGQPYEQY TRBV19 few